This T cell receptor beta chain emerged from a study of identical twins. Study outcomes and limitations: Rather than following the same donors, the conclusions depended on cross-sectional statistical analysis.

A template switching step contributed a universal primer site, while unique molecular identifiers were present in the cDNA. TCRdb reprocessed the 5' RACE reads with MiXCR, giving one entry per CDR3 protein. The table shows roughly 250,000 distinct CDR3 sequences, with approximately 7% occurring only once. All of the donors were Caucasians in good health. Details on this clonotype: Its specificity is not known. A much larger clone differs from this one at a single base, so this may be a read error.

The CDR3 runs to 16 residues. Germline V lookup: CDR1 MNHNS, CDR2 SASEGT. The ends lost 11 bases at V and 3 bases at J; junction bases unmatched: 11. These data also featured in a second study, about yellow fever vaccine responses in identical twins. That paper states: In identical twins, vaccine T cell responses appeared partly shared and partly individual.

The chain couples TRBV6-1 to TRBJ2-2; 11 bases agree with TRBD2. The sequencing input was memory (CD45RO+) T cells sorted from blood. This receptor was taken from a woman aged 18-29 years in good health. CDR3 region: CAAARLAGRYTGELFF. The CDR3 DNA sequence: TGTGCCGCGGCTCGACTAGCGGGACGATACACCGGGGAGCTGTTTTTT.